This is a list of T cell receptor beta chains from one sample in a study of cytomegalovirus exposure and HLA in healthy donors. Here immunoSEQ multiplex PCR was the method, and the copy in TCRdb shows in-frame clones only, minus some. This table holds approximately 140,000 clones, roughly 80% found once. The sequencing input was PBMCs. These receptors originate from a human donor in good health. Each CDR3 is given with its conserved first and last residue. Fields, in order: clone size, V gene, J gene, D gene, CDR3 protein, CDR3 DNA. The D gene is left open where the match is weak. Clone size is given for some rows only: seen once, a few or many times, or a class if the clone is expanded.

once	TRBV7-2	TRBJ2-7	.	CASSSTGEQYF	TGTGCCAGCAGCTCCACAGGCGAGCAGTACTTC
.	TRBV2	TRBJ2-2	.	CASRKDWNTGELFF	TGTGCCAGCAGAAAGGACTGGAACACCGGGGAGCTGTTTTTT
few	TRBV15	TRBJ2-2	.	CATGGRELFF	TGTGCCACCGGGGGCAGGGAGCTGTTTTTT
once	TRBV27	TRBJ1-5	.	CASGTRGNQPQHF	TGTGCCAGCGGTACGAGGGGCAATCAGCCCCAGCATTTT
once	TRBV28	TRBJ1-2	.	CASSEQAHYGYTF	TGTGCCAGCAGTGAACAGGCTCACTATGGCTACACCTTC
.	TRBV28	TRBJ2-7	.	CASSLGPGIEQYF	TGTGCCAGCAGTTTAGGACCCGGGATCGAGCAGTACTTC
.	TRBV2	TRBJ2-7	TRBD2	CAGHGLAVPYERYF	TGTGCCGGACATGGACTAGCGGTACCCTACGAGCGGTACTTC
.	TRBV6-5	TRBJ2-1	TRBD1	CASNPDRVSYNEQFF	TGTGCCAGCAACCCTGACAGGGTATCCTACAATGAGCAGTTCTTC
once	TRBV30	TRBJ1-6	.	CAWNRARGYNSPLHF	TGTGCCTGGAACAGGGCTAGAGGATATAATTCACCCCTCCACTTT
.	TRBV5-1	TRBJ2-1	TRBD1	CASSWRQGAYNEQFF	TGCGCCAGCAGCTGGAGACAGGGGGCATACAATGAGCAGTTCTTC
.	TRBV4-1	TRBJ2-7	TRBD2	CASSQVNSGSSYEQYF	TGCGCCAGCAGCCAAGTTAATAGCGGGAGCTCCTACGAGCAGTACTTC
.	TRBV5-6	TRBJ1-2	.	CASSVQGSRSDGYTF	TGTGCCAGCAGCGTCCAGGGGAGTAGGTCGGATGGCTACACCTTC
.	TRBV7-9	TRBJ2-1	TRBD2	CSSSLEARRLAGYNEQFF	TGTTCCAGCAGCTTAGAAGCTAGAAGACTAGCGGGTTACAATGAGCAGTTCTTC
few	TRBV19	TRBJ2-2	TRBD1	CASSTGQSYTGELFF	TGTGCCAGTAGTACGGGACAGAGTTACACCGGGGAGCTGTTTTTT
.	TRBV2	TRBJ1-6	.	CASSKVDRTNSPLHF	TGTGCCAGCAGTAAGGTTGACAGGACTAATTCACCCCTCCACTTT
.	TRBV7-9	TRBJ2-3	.	CASSLEATQYF	TGTGCCAGCAGCTTAGAAGCTACGCAGTATTTT
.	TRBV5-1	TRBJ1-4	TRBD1	CASSQGTGSGLVEKLFF	TGCGCCAGCAGCCAAGGGACAGGATCCGGCCTGGTTGAAAAACTGTTTTTT
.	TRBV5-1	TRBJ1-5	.	CASSLGTGPGGMGASQHF	TGCGCCAGCAGCTTGGGTACGGGGCCTGGAGGGATGGGCGCCTCCCAGCATTTT
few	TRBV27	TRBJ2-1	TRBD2	CASSLALAGGPGEQFF	TGTGCCAGCAGTTTAGCTCTAGCGGGAGGGCCCGGTGAGCAGTTCTTC
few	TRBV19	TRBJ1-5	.	CASSPGTDLREPQHF	TGTGCCAGTAGTCCGGGAACGGACTTGAGGGAGCCCCAGCATTTT
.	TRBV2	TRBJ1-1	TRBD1	CASSVGQLNTEAFF	TGTGCCAGCAGTGTGGGACAGTTGAACACTGAAGCTTTCTTT
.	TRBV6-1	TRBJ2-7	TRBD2	CASGKHSGRADEQYF	TGTGCCAGCGGGAAACATAGCGGGAGGGCCGACGAGCAGTACTTC
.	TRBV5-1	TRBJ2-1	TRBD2	CASSLVAGDNEQFF	TGCGCCAGCAGCTTGGTAGCGGGCGACAATGAGCAGTTCTTC
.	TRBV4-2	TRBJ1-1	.	CASSHERTEAFF	TGTGCCAGCAGCCATGAGAGAACTGAAGCTTTCTTT
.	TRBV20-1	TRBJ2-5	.	CSATPQETQYF	TGCAGTGCCACACCCCAAGAGACCCAGTACTTC
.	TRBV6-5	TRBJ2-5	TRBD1	CASSSRQGSQTQYF	TGTGCCAGCAGTTCGAGACAGGGGAGCCAGACCCAGTACTTC
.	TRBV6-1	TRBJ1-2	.	CASSEASSRVVYGYPF	TGTGCCAGCAGTGAAGCTTCGTCCAGGGTGGTATATGGCTACCCCTTC
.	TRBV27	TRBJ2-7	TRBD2	CASSSSGLAGDEQYF	TGTGCCAGCAGTTCCTCCGGACTAGCCGGTGACGAGCAGTACTTC
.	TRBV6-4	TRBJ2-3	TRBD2	CASSLAGGRGDTQYF	TGTGCCAGCAGTTTAGCGGGGGGACGAGGGGATACGCAGTATTTT
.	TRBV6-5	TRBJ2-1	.	CASSDLRSYNEQFF	TGTGCCAGCAGCGACTTACGCTCCTACAATGAGCAGTTCTTC
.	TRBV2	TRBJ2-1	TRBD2	CASSVLGTRNEQFF	TGTGCCAGCAGTGTGCTAGGGACTAGGAATGAGCAGTTCTTC
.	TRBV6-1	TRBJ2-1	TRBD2	CASTSTLAGVTEQFF	TGTGCCAGCACCAGCACACTAGCGGGAGTCACTGAGCAGTTCTTC
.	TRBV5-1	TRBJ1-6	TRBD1	CASSLGGTENSPLHF	TGCGCCAGCAGCTTGGGTGGGACAGAGAATTCACCCCTCCACTTT
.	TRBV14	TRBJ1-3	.	CASSQGLESGNTIYF	TGTGCCAGCAGCCAAGGTTTGGAGTCTGGAAACACCATATATTTT
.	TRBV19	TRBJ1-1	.	CASSKAGMDTEAFF	TGTGCCAGTAGTAAGGCAGGGATGGACACTGAAGCTTTCTTT
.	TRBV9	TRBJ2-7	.	CASSVVGQTNSEQYF	TGTGCCAGCAGCGTAGTTGGACAGACAAATAGCGAGCAGTACTTC
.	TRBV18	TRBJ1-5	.	CASSPSQVKVNQPQHF	TGTGCCAGCTCACCATCCCAGGTTAAGGTCAATCAGCCCCAGCATTTT
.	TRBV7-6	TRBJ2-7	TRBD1	CASSPQTGHEQYF	TGTGCCAGCAGCCCACAGACAGGGCACGAGCAGTACTTC
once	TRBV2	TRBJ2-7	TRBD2	CASRPLGGERSYEQYF	TGTGCCAGCAGACCCTTGGGAGGGGAAAGGTCCTACGAGCAGTACTTC
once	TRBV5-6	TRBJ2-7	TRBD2	CASSRLAGERYEQYF	TGTGCCAGCAGCCGCCTAGCGGGAGAAAGATACGAGCAGTACTTC
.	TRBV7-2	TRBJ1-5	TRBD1	CASSLRIDRAQPQHF	TGTGCCAGCAGCTTACGGATAGACAGGGCTCAGCCCCAGCATTTT
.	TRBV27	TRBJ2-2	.	CASSFVASSAGELFF	TGTGCCAGCAGTTTTGTAGCGTCGTCAGCCGGGGAGCTGTTTTTT
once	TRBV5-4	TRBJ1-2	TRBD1	CASTGQSYGYTF	TGTGCCAGCACGGGACAGTCCTATGGCTACACCTTC
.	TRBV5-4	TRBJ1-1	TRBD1	CASSFGTENTEAFF	TGTGCCAGCAGCTTTGGGACAGAGAACACTGAAGCTTTCTTT
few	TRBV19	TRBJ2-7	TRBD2	CASRYRIGGSYEQYF	TGTGCCAGTCGCTATCGGATCGGGGGGTCCTACGAGCAGTACTTC
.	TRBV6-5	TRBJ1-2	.	CASRPPGDSGYGYPF	TGTGCCAGCAGGCCCCCGGGGGACTCGGGATATGGCTACCCCTTC
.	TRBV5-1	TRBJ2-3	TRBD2	CASSLSAGGAGDTQYF	TGCGCCAGCAGCTTATCAGCGGGAGGCGCCGGAGATACGCAGTATTTT
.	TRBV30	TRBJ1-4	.	CAWSVRTDEKLFF	TGTGCCTGGAGTGTACGGACAGACGAAAAACTGTTTTTT
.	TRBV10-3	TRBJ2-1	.	CAISTTYNEQFF	TGTGCCATCAGCACTACCTACAATGAGCAGTTCTTC
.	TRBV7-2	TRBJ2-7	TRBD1	CASSLASGTGYYEQYF	TGTGCCAGCAGCTTAGCGTCGGGGACAGGGTACTACGAGCAGTACTTC
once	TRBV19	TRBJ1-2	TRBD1	CASTSHPGQGLYGYTF	TGTGCCAGTACCTCCCACCCGGGACAGGGCCTATATGGCTACACCTTC
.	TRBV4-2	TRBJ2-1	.	CASSQGGSMSSYNEQFF	TGTGCCAGCAGCCAAGGTGGTAGCATGAGCTCCTACAATGAGCAGTTCTTC
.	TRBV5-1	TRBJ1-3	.	CASSLAQGFGGNTIYF	TGCGCCAGCAGCTTGGCCCAGGGCTTTGGTGGAAACACCATATATTTT
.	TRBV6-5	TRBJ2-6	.	CASSYTFSGANVLTF	TGTGCCAGCAGTTACACATTCTCTGGGGCCAACGTCCTGACTTTC
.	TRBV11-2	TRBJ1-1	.	CASSLDGEAFF	TGTGCCAGCAGCTTAGACGGTGAAGCTTTCTTT